This TCR beta chain is from a study of shared clonotypes between healthy human individuals (dated by TCRdb to 2020 to 2021). Regarding the research as a whole: The cohort comprised two women and a few men aged 18 to 49 years. Per donor, three plates each were used for CD4 naive and CD4 memory, two for CD8 naive, and one for CD8 memory. To estimate repertoire size and how much clonotypes are shared between individuals, the study performed deep sequencing of blood TCR repertoires from about 5 healthy adults. Libraries were prepared and TCR repertoires were sequenced by different laboratories using diverse techniques, in order to increase sequencing depth and limit assay-specific biases. Between about 0.85 and 8.9 billion PBMCs per donor were obtained by leukapheresis.

CD8 naive samples consisted of CD45RO-negative cells that were positively selected for CCR7, yielding a CD45RA+CCR7+ population without TemRA cells. The donors were healthy, HIV-negative adults with no recently reported acute infections or vaccinations. Only Caucasian adults living in Nashville, Tennessee, USA were represented among the donors. Blood was collected by leukapheresis, and PBMCs were isolated by Ficoll-Histopaque density gradient centrifugation and then cryopreserved in liquid nitrogen vapor phase. Purity and quantity of every magnetically sorted T cell population were checked by analytical flow cytometry. Genomic DNA was isolated from every sorted fraction and measured by UV absorbance on a Nanodrop 2000c. Findings and caveats that apply to the study as a whole: Rarefaction of sorted-subset datasets indicated incomplete sequencing despite the large sequencing depth. Pairwise subsampling led to the expectation that sequencing depth would affect the degree of clonotype sharing among donors. When a handful of donors were compared, the shared fraction of clonotypes was roughly 4.8% for naive CD4, around 3.6% for naive CD8, roughly 2.5% for memory CD4, and roughly 0.4% for memory CD8. Naive subsets generally had larger estimated clonotype richness than memory subsets did. Sampling was restricted to blood, and TCR repertoires in tissues likely differ from the TCR repertoires found in blood. Clonotypes shared by all four sorted-subset donors showed higher generation probabilities than non-shared clonotypes. The small number of donors limited the genetic and exposure-history diversity represented.

Using the deep immunoSEQ assay, TCR CDR3 regions were amplified from genomic DNA by multiplex PCR. Extracted genomic DNA from each cell subset was spread evenly across all wells of several immunoSEQ 96-well plates, with each plate serving as a replicate. Each replicate PCR for sorted subsets received approximately 200 ng genomic DNA, equal to about 30,000 T cell genomes. Purified libraries were quantified with a Qubit 3.0 fluorometer, sized on a Bioanalyzer 2100, and re-quantified with the KAPA Library Quantification kit. Each immunoSEQ 96-well plate was sequenced on its own single-read 150-cycle Illumina NextSeq 550 flow cell. In the original analysis: The immunoSEQ output contained only junctional sequences without quality scores, so filtering could not match that applied to full-length reads. Sequences were annotated with PyIR, a Python wrapper for IgBLAST v1.9, using IMGT germline references to assign V/J genes and CDR3. Reads were filtered out if the reads had weak V/J assignments (E-value above 1e-6), no CDR3, stop codons, out-of-frame junctions, or ambiguous translated residues. V3J clonotypes were defined by identical inferred V gene, J gene, and CDR3 amino acid sequence. The percentage overlap between two repertoires was calculated by dividing the number of shared unique clonotypes by the size of the smaller repertoire. Richness of each repertoire was evaluated using RTK rarefaction, the Chao1 estimator, and Recon v2.1 estimates of unobserved clonotypes. Generation probabilities were computed with OLGA for all TCRbeta clonotypes obtained by the gDNA method from four donors. TCRdb carries this immuneACCESS record with in-frame sequences only. Its versions omit some clonotypes, under half of them owing to an unresolved V gene in the studies checked, with the rest unexplained. V and J calls and clone size are copied from that table; D and trimming were computed from the DNA. Here the sample has around 1.9 million clones; approximately 92% occur a single time. About 1.7% of the sample goes to the ten largest clones.

This clone was recorded only once. Its target antigen remains unknown. Base quality data are lacking; no much larger clone is found one base away. Sequencing input: naive CD8+ T cells from PBMCs. The cell subset or site label here, explained by the study, means: CD45RA+CCR7+. This TCR came from a man between 18 and 29 years old in good health. Some clones in this sample may be carry-over from other donors' samples.

The CDR3 reads as follows: CASTSAVDEQFF. The nucleotides are TGTGCCAGCACATCGGCGGTAGATGAGCAGTTCTTC. The sequence is built from TRBV27 and TRBJ2-1; no D gene can be assigned with confidence. The CDR3 covers 12 residues, taking in both the cysteine and the phenylalanine. Only the CDR3 portion is preserved as DNA: 36 bases, with reading frame beginning at the first base. CDR1 is given as MNHEY and CDR2 as SMNVEV, both from the germline V gene (reference sequence). V sheds 7 bases and J sheds 8 bases, leaving 12 bases between their ends.